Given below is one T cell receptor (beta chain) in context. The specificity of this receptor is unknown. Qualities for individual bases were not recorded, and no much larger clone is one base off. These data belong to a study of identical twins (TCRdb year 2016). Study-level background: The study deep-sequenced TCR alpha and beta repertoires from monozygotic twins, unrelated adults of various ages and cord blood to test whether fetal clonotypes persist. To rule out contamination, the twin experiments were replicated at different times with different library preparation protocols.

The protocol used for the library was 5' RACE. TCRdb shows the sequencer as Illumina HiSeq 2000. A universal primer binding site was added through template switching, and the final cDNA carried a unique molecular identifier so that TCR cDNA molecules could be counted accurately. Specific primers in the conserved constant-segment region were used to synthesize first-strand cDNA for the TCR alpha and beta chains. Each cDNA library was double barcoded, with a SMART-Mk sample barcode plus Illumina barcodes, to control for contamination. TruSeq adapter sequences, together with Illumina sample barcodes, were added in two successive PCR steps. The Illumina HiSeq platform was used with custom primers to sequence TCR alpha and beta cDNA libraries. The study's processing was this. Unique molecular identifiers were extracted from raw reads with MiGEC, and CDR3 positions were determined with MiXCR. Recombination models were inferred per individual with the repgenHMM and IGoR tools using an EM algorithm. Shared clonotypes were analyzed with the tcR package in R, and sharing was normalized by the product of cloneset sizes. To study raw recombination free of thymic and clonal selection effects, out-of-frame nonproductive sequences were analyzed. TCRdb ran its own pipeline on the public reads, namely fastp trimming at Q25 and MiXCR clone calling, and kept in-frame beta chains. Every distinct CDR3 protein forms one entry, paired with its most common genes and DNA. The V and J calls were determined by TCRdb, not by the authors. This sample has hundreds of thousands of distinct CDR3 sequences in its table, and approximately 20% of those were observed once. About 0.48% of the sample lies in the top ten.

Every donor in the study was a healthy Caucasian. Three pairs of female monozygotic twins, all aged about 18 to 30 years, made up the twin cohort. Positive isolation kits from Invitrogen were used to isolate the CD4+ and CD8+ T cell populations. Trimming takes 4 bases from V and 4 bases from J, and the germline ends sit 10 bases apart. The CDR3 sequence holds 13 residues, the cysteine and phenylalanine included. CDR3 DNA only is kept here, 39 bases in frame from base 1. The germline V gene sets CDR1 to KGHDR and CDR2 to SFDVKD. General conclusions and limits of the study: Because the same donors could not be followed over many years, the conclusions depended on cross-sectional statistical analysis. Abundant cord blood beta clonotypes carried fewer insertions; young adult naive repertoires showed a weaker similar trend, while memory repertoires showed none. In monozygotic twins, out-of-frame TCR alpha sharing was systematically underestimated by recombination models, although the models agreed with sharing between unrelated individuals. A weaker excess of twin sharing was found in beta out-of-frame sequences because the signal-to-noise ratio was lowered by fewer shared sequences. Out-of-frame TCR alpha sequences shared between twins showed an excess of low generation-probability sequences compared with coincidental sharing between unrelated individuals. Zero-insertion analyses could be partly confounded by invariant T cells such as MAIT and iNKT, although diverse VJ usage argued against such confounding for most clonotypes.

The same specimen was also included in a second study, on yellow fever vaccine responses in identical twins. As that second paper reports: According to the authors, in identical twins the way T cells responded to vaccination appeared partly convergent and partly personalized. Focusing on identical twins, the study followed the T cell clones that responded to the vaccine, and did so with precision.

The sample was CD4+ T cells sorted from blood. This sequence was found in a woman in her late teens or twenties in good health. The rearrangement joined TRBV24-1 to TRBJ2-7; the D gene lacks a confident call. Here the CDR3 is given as CATSDNLGYEQYF. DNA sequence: TGTGCCACCAGTGACAATCTCGGGTACGAGCAGTACTTC.